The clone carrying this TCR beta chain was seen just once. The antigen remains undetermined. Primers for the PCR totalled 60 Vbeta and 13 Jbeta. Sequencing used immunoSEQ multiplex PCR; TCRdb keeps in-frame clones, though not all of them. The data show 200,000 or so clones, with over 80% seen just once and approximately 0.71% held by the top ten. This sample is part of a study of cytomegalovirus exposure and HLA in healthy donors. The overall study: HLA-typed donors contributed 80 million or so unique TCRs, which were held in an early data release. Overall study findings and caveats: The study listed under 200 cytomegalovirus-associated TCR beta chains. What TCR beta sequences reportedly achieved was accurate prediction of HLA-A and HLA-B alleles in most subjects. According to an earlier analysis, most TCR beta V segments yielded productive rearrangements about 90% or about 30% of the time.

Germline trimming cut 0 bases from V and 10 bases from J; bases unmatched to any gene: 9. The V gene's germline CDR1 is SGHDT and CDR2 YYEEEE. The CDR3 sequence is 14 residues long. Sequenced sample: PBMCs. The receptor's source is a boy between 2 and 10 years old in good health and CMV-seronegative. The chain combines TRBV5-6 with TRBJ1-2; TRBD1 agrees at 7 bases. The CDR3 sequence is CASSLVRGRIDYTF. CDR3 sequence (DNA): TGTGCCAGCAGCTTGGTGAGGGGGCGGATCGACTACACCTTC.